This is a list of T cell receptor beta chains from one sample in a study of OX40 agonist ivuxolimab in advanced cancers. The repertoire was sequenced with immunoSEQ multiplex PCR; TCRdb's copy has only in-frame clones and lacks some. This sample has nearly 110,000 clones; over 75% occur once, and the top ten carry 0.4% to 0.6%. The sample consisted of CD4+ or CD8+ T cells sorted from blood, taken in a trial of the OX40 agonist ivuxolimab. The source is an adult with an advanced solid tumor such as melanoma, head and neck, liver or kidney cancer. Both conserved end residues are part of each CDR3. A D gene is named only where the DNA matches it firmly. Part of the rows lack a size; the others show once, few, many or a class for expanded clones.

CDR3nt	CDR3aa	v_gene	j_gene	abundance	d_gene
TGTGCCTGGAGTGTTAACGGGGCTAATAATTCACCCCTCCACTTT	CAWSVNGANNSPLHF	TRBV30	TRBJ1-6	.	.
TGTGCCAGCAGTTTATCGACAGGGGCCGGGTGGGCCCAGCATTTT	CASSLSTGAGWAQHF	TRBV28	TRBJ1-5	.	TRBD1
TGTGCCAGTAGTCTACGGACAGGGAATGGCAATCAGCCCCAGCATTTT	CASSLRTGNGNQPQHF	TRBV19	TRBJ1-5	once	TRBD1
TGTGCCACCAGCAGAGATTCGGGGAGGTCTAGCAATCAGCCCCAGCATTTT	CATSRDSGRSSNQPQHF	TRBV15	TRBJ1-5	.	.
TGCGCCAGCAGCCGGACAGGGGATGGCTACACCTTC	CASSRTGDGYTF	TRBV4-1	TRBJ1-2	.	TRBD1
TGTGCCAGCAGTGAAGGTAGACTAGCGGGGGCGGAGACCCAGTACTTC	CASSEGRLAGAETQYF	TRBV2	TRBJ2-5	.	TRBD2
TGTGCCAGCAGCCAAGAGCTAGCGGGGGGCTCAGATACGCAGTATTTT	CASSQELAGGSDTQYF	TRBV4-2	TRBJ2-3	.	TRBD2
TGTGCCAGCAGCTTCACAGGGGGCTCCAGCAATCAGCCCCAGCATTTT	CASSFTGGSSNQPQHF	TRBV7-2	TRBJ1-5	.	TRBD1
TGTGCCAGCAGCGTAGAGGTAGCGGGCGTCGGGGAGCTGTTTTTT	CASSVEVAGVGELFF	TRBV9	TRBJ2-2	.	TRBD2
TGTGCCAGCAGTCTGGTGGGACAGGGGACCTACGAGCAGTACTTC	CASSLVGQGTYEQYF	TRBV28	TRBJ2-7	.	TRBD1
TGTGCCAGCAGTGAAGCGCGGGGCAGCTCCTACAATGAGCAGTTCTTC	CASSEARGSSYNEQFF	TRBV6-1	TRBJ2-1	.	.